This T cell receptor (beta chain) appears in the sequencing data of a study of blood T cell repertoires in COVID-19. Study context: The origin of the acute and convalescent COVID-19 samples was the United States, Italy and Spain.

This CDR3 contains 13 residues. In germline, CDR1 is WSHSY, CDR2 SAAADI. V lost 2 bases and J lost 8, with 12 bases in between. As originally analysed: Reference gene primer amplification gave estimated nucleated cell counts. Method: immunoSEQ multiplex PCR; TCRdb's copy keeps in-frame clones and lacks some. The D gene and trimming were derived from the DNA, and the V and J assignments and clone size from that table. The sample has 250,000 to 300,000 clones, about 90% seen once. The chain has TRBV10-2 and TRBJ1-2; a weak D match, TRBD1 (5 bases). The sample taken for sequencing was peripheral blood. This TCR was sampled from a woman between 35 and 50 years old with acute or convalescent COVID-19. CDR3 bases: TGCGCCAGCAGTGAGCCGCGGGGCGGCGGCTACACCTTC. This sequence encodes CASSEPRGGGYTF.